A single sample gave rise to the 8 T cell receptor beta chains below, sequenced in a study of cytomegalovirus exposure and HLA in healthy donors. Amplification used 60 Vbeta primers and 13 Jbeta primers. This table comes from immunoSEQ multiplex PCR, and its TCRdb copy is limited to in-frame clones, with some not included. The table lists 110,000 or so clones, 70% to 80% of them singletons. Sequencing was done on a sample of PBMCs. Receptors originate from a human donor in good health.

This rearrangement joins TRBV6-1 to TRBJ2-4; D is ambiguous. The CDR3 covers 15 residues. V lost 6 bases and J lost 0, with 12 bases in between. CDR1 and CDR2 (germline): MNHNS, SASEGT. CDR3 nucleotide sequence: TGTGCCAGCAGCACTTCACAGCTAGCCAAAAACATTCAGTACTTC. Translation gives CASSTSQLAKNIQYF.

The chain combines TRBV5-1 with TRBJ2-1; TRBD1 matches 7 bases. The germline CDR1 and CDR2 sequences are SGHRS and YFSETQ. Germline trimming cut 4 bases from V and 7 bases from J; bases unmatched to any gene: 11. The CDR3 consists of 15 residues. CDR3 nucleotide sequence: TGCGCCAGCAGCGAGGGGACAGTTGCCCGAAATGAGCAGTTCTTC. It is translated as CASSEGTVARNEQFF.

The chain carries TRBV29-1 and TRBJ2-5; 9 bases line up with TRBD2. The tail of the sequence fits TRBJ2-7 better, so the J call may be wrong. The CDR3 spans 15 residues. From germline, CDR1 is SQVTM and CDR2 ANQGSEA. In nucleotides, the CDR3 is TGCAGCGTTGGTCATAGCGGGAGATCAGCATACGAGCAGTACTTC. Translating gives CSVGHSGRSAYEQYF.

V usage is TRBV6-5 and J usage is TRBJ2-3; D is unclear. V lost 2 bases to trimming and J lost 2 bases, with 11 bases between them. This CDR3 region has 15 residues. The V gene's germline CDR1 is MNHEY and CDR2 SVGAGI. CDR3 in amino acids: CASSYALRSTDTQYF. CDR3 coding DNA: TGTGCCAGCAGTTACGCCCTAAGATCCACAGATACGCAGTATTTT.

The CDR3 sequence is CASSISRGAEAFF. The CDR3 coding sequence is TGTGCCAGTAGTATCTCCCGGGGGGCTGAAGCTTTCTTT. The chain recombines TRBV19 with TRBJ1-1; weak D call: TRBD1 (5 bases). CDR3 length equals 13 residues. CDR1 is LNHDA, CDR2 SQIVND, per germline (reference sequence). V was trimmed by 3 bases and J by 6 bases, leaving 11 bases between them. Combining the CDR3 with reference TRBV19 and TRBJ1-1 gives the whole variable domain DGGITQSPKYLFRKEGQNVTLSCEQNLNHDAMYWYRQDPGQGLRLIYYSQIVNDFQKGDIAEGYSVSREKKESFPLTVTSAQKNPTAFYLCASSISRGAEAFFGQGTRLTVV.

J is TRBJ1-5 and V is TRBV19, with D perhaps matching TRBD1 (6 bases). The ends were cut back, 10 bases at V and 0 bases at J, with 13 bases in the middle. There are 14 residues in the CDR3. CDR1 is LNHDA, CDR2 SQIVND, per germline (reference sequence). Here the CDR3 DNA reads TGTGCCACCTCGGACAGCGATAGCAATCAGCCCCAGCATTTT. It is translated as CATSDSDSNQPQHF.

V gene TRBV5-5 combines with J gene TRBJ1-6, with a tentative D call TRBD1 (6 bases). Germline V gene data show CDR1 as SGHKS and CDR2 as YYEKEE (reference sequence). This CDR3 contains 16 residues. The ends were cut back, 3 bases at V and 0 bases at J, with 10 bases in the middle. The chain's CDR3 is CASSSGGLSYNSPLHF. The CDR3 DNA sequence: TGTGCCAGCAGCTCGGGGGGCCTCTCCTATAATTCACCCCTCCACTTT.

CDR3 loop: CASSVGGDVDQPQHF. CDR3 sequence (DNA): TGTGCCAGCAGCGTGGGGGGAGATGTGGATCAGCCCCAGCATTTT. The chain recombines TRBV9 with TRBJ1-5; D may be TRBD1 (5 bases). The CDR3 is 15 residues long. CDR1 is SGDLS and CDR2 is YYNGEE in the germline V gene. With 2 bases removed from V and 5 bases from J, the gap between germline ends came to 14 bases. The variable domain in full, completed from reference TRBV9 and TRBJ1-5, reads DSGVTQTPKHLITATGQRVTLRCSPRSGDLSVYWYQQSLDQGLQFLIQYYNGEERAKGNILERFSAQQFPDLHSELNLSSLELGDSALYFCASSVGGDVDQPQHFGDGTRLSIL.